Sequencing of this TCR beta chain was carried out in a study of blood T cell repertoires in COVID-19. Some clones are missing from TCRdb's copy, which holds only in-frame ones; the method was immunoSEQ multiplex PCR. This sample has around 250,000 clones, with more than 80% found just once. CDR1 is LNHDA and CDR2 is SQIVND in the germline V gene (reference sequence). The CDR3 runs 15 residues. Points on this clone: Mismatch with germline at one junction end may stem from a read error.

The sequence was obtained from a woman aged 30 to 39 with acute COVID-19. The sample consisted of PBMCs or T cells enriched from blood (not recorded which). V and J are TRBV19 and TRBJ2-1; the match to TRBD2 covers 13 bases. The CDR3, as DNA: TGTGCCAGTAGCATAGGACTAGCGGGAGTCAATGAGCAGTTCTTC. Amino acid sequence: CASSIGLAGVNEQFF.